The T cell receptor beta chain described here comes from a study of T-cell reconstitution after alpha-beta-depleted transplantation in children. Trimming took 3 bases from V and 9 from J, leaving 17 bases between them. CDR1 and CDR2 (germline): GTSNPN, SVGIG (reference sequence). There are 13 residues in the CDR3. Using unique molecular identifiers, the investigators prepared the TCRbeta library. TCRdb itself ran the PCR reads through MiXCR, one entry per CDR3 protein. Of about 500,000 distinct CDR3 sequences detected, 30% to 35% appear once; the ten largest clones hold roughly 2.5%. This clonotype originated in a human donor who donated a stem cell graft to a child with aplastic anemia. This specimen was PBMCs from the stem cell graft donor, taken from the stem cell graft. J is TRBJ1-1 and V is TRBV30, with D perhaps TRBD1 (5 bases). Here the CDR3 reads CAWRIGKAGKAFF. The CDR3 bases are TGTGCCTGGAGAATTGGGAAGGCAGGGAAAGCTTTCTTT. Using reference TRBV30 and TRBJ1-1 for the parts outside the CDR3, the full variable domain is SQTIHQWPATLVQPVGSPLSLECTVEGTSNPNLYWYRQAAGRGLQLLFYSVGIGQISSEVPQNLSASRPQDRQFILSSKKLLLSDSGFYLCAWRIGKAGKAFFGQGTRLTVV.